This section outlines one T cell receptor beta chain sequence together with its context. Which antigen it targets is not known. The record has no base qualities; no much larger clone is one base away. The cohort comprised around 690 healthy bone marrow donors. All cohort members were sampled while nominally healthy, although unrecorded immune exposures were likely present. The donor was CMV seropositive and belonged to the group of 250 to 300 seropositive cohort members. A peripheral blood sample was collected from each donor, and TCR beta sequencing was performed on peripheral blood mononuclear cells. Genomic DNA extraction from the blood cell samples was performed with the Qiagen DNeasy Blood Extraction Kit. These data are taken from a study of cytomegalovirus exposure and HLA in healthy donors (dated by TCRdb to about 2017). For the wider study: An earlier analysis of 587 of the donors reported 250 to 350 Gb of sequence data and about 120 million unique TCR beta sequences obtained from 150 million to 200 million T cells. A later genetic analysis used genome-wide SNP genotypes for about three fifths of the 666 donors, treating that subset as a discovery cohort. Along with the approximately 700-subject first cohort, a separate validation cohort of over a hundred different subjects was used. The study aimed to test whether signatures of past pathogen exposure could be identified by cataloging public T cell receptors. To decide whether each TCR beta V gene segment behaved as functional or pseudogenic, an earlier analysis of 587 of the donors relied on high-throughput TCR beta sequencing. All discovery cohort repertoires had been generated on a single sequencing platform. In the later analysis, no new phenotypic data were used to find candidate immune exposures; instead, reliance was placed on TCR beta sequences and their occurrence across donors. Typing coverage differed by locus: A, B, C, DRB1 and DQB1 were typed in roughly 620-630 donors, DQA1 in 500 to 550, DPA1 in some 570, and DPB1 in 400 to 480. Using immunosequencing, the study profiled T cell repertoires from fewer than 850 subjects and related those repertoires to cytomegalovirus serostatus. Of the 350 to 450 genotyped donors, 81% were placed in the genetic ancestry cluster associated with self-reported Caucasian donors. To study patterns of TCR occurrence, a later analysis re-analyzed previously published TCR beta repertoires from just over 650 donors and added high-resolution HLA genotyping. Alongside the repertoire data, information on donor age, sex, ethnicity and CMV serostatus was compiled. Class I and class II HLA loci were covered by the typing at four-digit resolution. Roughly five DR-DQ haplotypes were handled as single units for association and clustering, since linkage in the cohort was strong. Approximately 330 gigabases of sequencing data and 91 million or so unique TCR sequences made up an early release that covered 500 to 700 HLA-typed donors. Among some 400 genotyped donors of the cohort, an average of about 240,000 unique TCR beta nucleotide sequences was sequenced per donor, of which approximately 19% were non-productive. The study combined high-throughput TCR immunosequencing, statistical association of individual TCRs with disease status, and machine learning to predict cytomegalovirus infection status.

Beyond this particular receptor, the publication reports: According to a later analysis, most CMV-associated TCR beta chains appeared to be HLA-restricted, and the HLA associations seemed to be driven largely by CMV exposure. Because HLA typing was unavailable for some donors at each locus, only the typed subset was used in association tests. A later analysis found that TCR association rates varied across HLA loci, with DRB1 alleles showing the most associated TCRs and HLA-C alleles the fewest. The authors suggested that the approach could potentially be generalized to other disease states and immunological phenotypes. The presence/absence analyses assumed that sequencing depth was roughly uniform across donors, and that assumption may not be true. Compared with equally common non-associated chains, HLA-associated TCR beta chains in a later analysis were more clonally expanded and had lower generation probabilities. The study gave a list of more than 150 TCR beta chains associated with cytomegalovirus. According to a later genetic analysis, donors in an Asian-associated ancestry cluster had fewer N-insertions in productive TCRs than the approximately 670-donor mean. Strong co-occurrence of HLA alleles, especially DR and DQ, made assigning TCR associations to individual alleles difficult. The classifier was reported to diagnose cytomegalovirus status with high specificity and sensitivity in both the original and validation cohorts. Correlated functional status among segregating V segments might reflect linkage disequilibrium, but an unknown experimental factor could not be ruled out. A cluster of highly shared sequence variants was judged likely to be a technical artifact of the sequencing pipeline. The earlier analysis of a few hundred of the donors excluded over 15 rarely observed V segments, including chromosome 9 orphons, because counts were too low. A later genetic analysis associated a missense DCLRE1C variant with V-gene and J-gene trimming of TCR beta chains, and an independent cohort replicated the association. Some IMGT-functional V segments, including TRBV6-2 and TRBV6-3, could not be told apart with the 87-base-pair reads, so those segments were excluded. Only TCR beta chains were sequenced in this cohort, and the absence of alpha or paired-chain data limited detectable features. The only immune exposure information available for the cohort was CMV serostatus. Across donors, most TCR sequences were observed very rarely, whereas some public TCRs were present in many individuals. In a later analysis, several top co-occurrence clusters were reported to appear linked to parvovirus B19, influenza, CMV and Epstein-Barr virus. Specific HLA alleles were associated with 15,000 to 20,000 TCR beta sequences at a false discovery rate of 0.05 in a later analysis. In an earlier analysis of about 550 of the donors, most TCR beta V segments were observed in productive rearrangements about 90% or about 30% of the time, broadly matching IMGT annotations. A few of the identified cytomegalovirus-associated TCR beta chains were confirmed in vitro to be specific for cytomegalovirus antigens. A further reported finding was that TCR beta sequences accurately predicted the HLA-A and HLA-B alleles for most subjects in the first cohort.

Receptors were amplified or captured by the immunoSEQ multiplex PCR assay. For the multiplex PCR, a mixture combining 60 forward primers for TCR Vbeta segments and 13 reverse primers for TCR Jbeta segments was used. A multiplex PCR assay on genomic DNA amplified the CDR3 region of rearranged TCR beta genes. The amplified TCR beta libraries were sequenced on the Illumina HiSeq System as 87-base-pair reads. On the study's bioinformatics: A later analysis tallied around 80 million unique TCR beta chains across the 550 to 850 repertoires, and approximately 12 million of those chains were shared by two or more donors. Raw reads were error-corrected and collapsed into unique sequences by a nearest-neighbor algorithm in which closely related sequences were merged to remove PCR and sequencing errors. CDR3 sequences were aligned to IMGT reference sequences to assign V, D and J gene segments. For a sequence to be retained, at least a six-nucleotide match to both a V gene segment and a J gene segment was required. Rearrangements were called productive when the CDR3 lacked stop codons and stayed in frame with V and J; all others were non-productive. Following IMGT convention, CDR3 was defined as the stretch from the second conserved V-encoded cysteine to the conserved J-encoded phenylalanine. The earlier analysis of about 610 of the donors excluded any sequence lacking an unambiguous match to a single V gene segment. In an earlier analysis of a few hundred of the donors, V segments were called functional above 56.7% productive rearrangements and were called segregating when the between-donor standard deviation exceeded 5%. To diagnose cytomegalovirus status from the catalog of TCR beta chain sequences, a statistical classification framework was built. In a later analysis, TCR nucleotide sequences were compared against IMGT/GENE-DB human TR gene sequences so that V and J genes could be assigned. A later analysis assigned CDR3 sequences and most-parsimonious VDJ recombination scenarios with the TCRdist pipeline. In a later analysis, each TCR beta chain was defined by its CDR3 amino acid sequence together with its V-gene family, and reads lacking a unique V-gene family were excluded. A later analysis removed 550 to 650 highly shared, low-generation-probability nucleotide sequences to deal with suspected cross-contamination and a sequencing artifact. In a later analysis, a clonal expansion index was calculated for each public chain from normalized within-repertoire ranks of inferred template counts. In a later analysis, generation probabilities were computed with a VDJ recombination model fitted to out-of-frame rearrangements, and the resulting probabilities were checked against IGoR. In a later analysis, hypergeometric tests were used to score TCR-TCR, TCR-HLA and TCR-CMV co-occurrence, with a repertoire-size bias correction applied to TCR pairs. A later analysis estimated false discovery rates by permuting HLA or CMV assignments 20 times. In a later analysis, co-occurring TCRs were grouped using DBSCAN, and TCRdist sequence similarity was added for clustering within HLA-allele-positive subsets. For co-occurrence clustering, repertoires with fewer than 30,000 or more than 120,000 public chains were excluded, along with four to six repertoires with anomalous nucleotide sharing. Entries here come from immuneACCESS through TCRdb and include only in-frame sequences with V and J called. Some clones fail to appear in such tables; in the studies checked, an unresolved V gene covers under half of the shortfall, and the cause of the remainder is unknown. D and trimming come from the DNA, and the V and J calls and clone size come from that table. The sample contains about 150,000 clones, around 75% of them found a single time. Around 11% of the sample is held by the ten biggest clonotypes.

Including cysteine and phenylalanine, the CDR3 has 12 amino acids. The only DNA kept is the CDR3, 36 bases in frame from the first base. V trim: 11 bases; J trim: 7 bases; unmatched bases: 8. CDR1 and CDR2, looked up from the germline V gene, are MDHEN and SYDVKM. The TCR sequence derives from a young man in good health and CMV-seropositive. Sequencing was carried out using PBMCs. The rearranged segments are TRBV28 and TRBJ2-7; TRBD2 matches 10 bases in the middle. The nucleotides are TGTGCCGCCCAACTAGCGGGAAGGGAGCAGTACTTC. The encoded protein is CAAQLAGREQYF.